The rows below give T cell receptor beta chains drawn from one sample of a study of shared clonotypes between healthy human individuals. Clones were sequenced by immunoSEQ multiplex PCR, and TCRdb holds only the in-frame ones, with some missing. The table records over a million clones, about four fifths of them present only once. Sequencing was done on a sample of memory CD4+ T cells from PBMCs. Receptor source: a man between 18 and 29 years old in good health. Some clones in this sample may be carry-over from other donors' samples. Both conserved end residues are part of each CDR3. A D gene is named only where the DNA matches it firmly. Clone size, where shown, is once, few, many, or a class for clones that have expanded.

TRBJ2-3	-	TRBD2	TRBV28	CASNLRRLAGGPRDTQYF	TGTGCCAGCAACTTACGAAGACTAGCGGGAGGGCCGAGAGATACGCAGTATTTT
TRBJ2-1	-	TRBD2	TRBV7-9	CASSPWTSGKNDEQFF	TGTGCCAGCAGCCCATGGACTAGCGGGAAAAACGATGAGCAGTTCTTC
TRBJ2-4	-	-	TRBV5-1	CASRGIQGNIQYF	TGCGCCAGCAGGGGGATCCAGGGCAACATTCAGTACTTC
TRBJ2-7	many	-	TRBV5-4	CASSFGTSYEQYF	TGTGCCAGCAGCTTCGGCACTTCCTACGAGCAGTACTTC
TRBJ2-1	-	-	TRBV27	CASRGLGEQFF	TGTGCCAGCAGGGGGCTCGGGGAGCAGTTCTTC
TRBJ1-4	once	-	TRBV9	CASSVAQNEKLFF	TGTGCCAGCAGCGTAGCACAGAATGAAAAACTGTTTTTT
TRBJ1-2	-	-	TRBV13	CASSLETFLYGYTF	TGTGCCAGCAGCTTAGAAACCTTTCTCTATGGCTACACCTTC
TRBJ1-5	few	-	TRBV4-2	CASSQDPNQPQHF	TGTGCCAGCAGCCAAGATCCCAATCAGCCCCAGCATTTT
TRBJ1-2	once	-	TRBV6-5	CASTSGGRINYGYTF	TGTGCCAGCACCTCCGGTGGACGGATAAACTATGGCTACACCTTC
TRBJ2-7	-	-	TRBV15	CATSRVRGSSYEQYF	TGTGCCACCAGCAGAGTCCGAGGGAGCTCCTACGAGCAGTACTTC
TRBJ2-3	many	-	TRBV9	CASSVVPSTDTQYF	TGTGCCAGCAGCGTAGTTCCTAGCACAGATACGCAGTATTTT
TRBJ1-1	-	-	TRBV19	CATRRLGTFEAFF	TGTGCCACCCGTCGTTTAGGGACCTTTGAAGCTTTCTTT
TRBJ1-5	-	TRBD1	TRBV6-5	CASNRDRENQPQHF	TGTGCCAGCAACCGGGACAGGGAGAATCAACCCCAGCATTTT
TRBJ2-5	-	-	TRBV6-4	CASGTRGERQETQYF	TGTGCCAGCGGCACTCGCGGCGAACGACAAGAGACCCAGTACTTC
TRBJ2-5	-	-	TRBV7-2	CASSQSETGETQYF	TGTGCCAGCAGCCAAAGCGAGACGGGGGAGACCCAGTACTTC
TRBJ2-7	once	-	TRBV15	CATSRDRQDEQYF	TGTGCCACCAGCAGAGATCGACAAGACGAGCAGTACTTC
TRBJ1-4	few	TRBD1	TRBV18	CASSPSQGVAEKLFF	TGTGCCAGCTCACCTTCTCAGGGGGTAGCTGAAAAACTGTTTTTT
TRBJ1-5	-	TRBD1	TRBV28	CASSLEGAPSEPQHF	TGTGCCAGCAGTTTAGAGGGGGCACCGAGTGAGCCCCAGCATTTT
TRBJ2-5	few	-	TRBV7-7	CASSLAQGETQYF	TGTGCCAGCAGCTTAGCCCAGGGAGAGACCCAGTACTTC
TRBJ1-1	-	-	TRBV29-1	CSVYRWNTEAFF	TGCAGCGTTTACAGATGGAACACTGAAGCTTTCTTT
TRBJ1-1	many	-	TRBV28	CASSLTGLRTEAFF	TGTGCCAGCAGCTTAACAGGGCTGAGGACTGAAGCTTTCTTT
TRBJ2-5	once	-	TRBV9	CASSSMAGQETQYF	TGTGCCAGCAGCTCAATGGCGGGCCAAGAGACCCAGTACTTC
TRBJ2-2	many	TRBD2	TRBV29-1	CSVDLAGGAGTGELFF	TGCAGCGTTGACCTAGCGGGAGGTGCGGGCACCGGGGAGCTGTTTTTT
TRBJ1-1	-	TRBD1	TRBV7-2	CASSITPGQAEAFF	TGTGCCAGCAGCATAACCCCCGGACAGGCTGAAGCTTTCTTT
TRBJ2-2	once	TRBD2	TRBV13	CASSTRASGSGGELFF	TGTGCCAGCAGCACCCGGGCTAGCGGCAGCGGCGGGGAGCTGTTTTTT
TRBJ2-7	-	TRBD1	TRBV28	CASSAGTGRPEQYF	TGTGCCAGCAGTGCCGGGACAGGGCGACCCGAGCAGTACTTC
TRBJ1-1	-	TRBD1	TRBV5-4	CASSWDRGDTEAFF	TGTGCCAGCAGCTGGGACAGGGGGGACACTGAAGCTTTCTTT
TRBJ1-4	-	TRBD1	TRBV4-3	CASSQGQGQGTRTNEKLFF	TGCGCCAGCAGCCAAGGCCAGGGACAGGGGACTAGGACTAATGAAAAACTGTTTTTT
TRBJ2-1	-	TRBD1	TRBV9	CASSVYGTGGNEQFF	TGTGCCAGCAGCGTATATGGGACAGGGGGCAATGAGCAGTTCTTC
TRBJ1-2	-	-	TRBV28	CASSPTGIYGYTF	TGTGCCAGCAGTCCTACAGGGATCTATGGCTACACCTTC
TRBJ2-3	few	-	TRBV7-9	CASSLEAGPGRAVTQYF	TGTGCCAGCAGCTTAGAGGCTGGGCCGGGCCGAGCTGTTACGCAGTATTTT
TRBJ1-1	-	-	TRBV6-5	CASSYRGGDTEAFF	TGTGCCAGCAGTTATCGGGGGGGTGACACTGAAGCTTTCTTT
TRBJ2-3	-	TRBD2	TRBV9	CASSPGLAGGDTQYF	TGTGCCAGCAGCCCTGGACTAGCGGGAGGGGATACGCAGTATTTT
TRBJ1-3	-	-	TRBV6-5	CASSYGPGTYGNTIYF	TGTGCCAGCAGTTATGGACCCGGGACTTACGGAAACACCATATATTTT
TRBJ1-5	-	-	TRBV6-1	CASSERSGLFNQPQHF	TGTGCCAGCAGTGAAAGGTCCGGCCTCTTCAATCAGCCCCAGCATTTT
TRBJ1-4	-	-	TRBV4-2	CASSPRGGRPFNEKLFF	TGTGCCAGCAGCCCCCGCGGAGGACGCCCCTTTAATGAAAAACTGTTTTTT
TRBJ1-2	-	-	TRBV28	CASSWTAPVYGYTF	TGTGCCAGCAGTTGGACGGCCCCTGTTTATGGCTACACCTTC
TRBJ2-7	-	TRBD2	TRBV28	CASSLVSGVTYEQYF	TGTGCCAGCAGCCTCGTTAGCGGGGTAACCTACGAGCAGTACTTC
TRBJ2-7	few	-	TRBV4-2	CASSQGAEDPYEQYF	TGTGCCAGCAGCCAAGGGGCGGAGGATCCCTACGAGCAGTACTTC
TRBJ2-7	-	TRBD2	TRBV5-1	CASSLSKSGRIVYEQYF	TGCGCCAGCAGCTTGTCCAAAAGCGGGAGAATAGTCTACGAGCAGTACTTC
TRBJ1-3	-	-	TRBV9	CASSVDARNTIYF	TGTGCCAGCAGCGTAGACGCGAGAAACACCATATATTTT
TRBJ2-2	few	TRBD2	TRBV2	CASSEPSGYTGELFF	TGTGCCAGCAGTGAGCCTAGCGGATACACCGGGGAGCTGTTTTTT
TRBJ1-3	-	TRBD1	TRBV6-5	CASSYSTGFGNTIYF	TGTGCCAGCAGTTACTCGACAGGGTTCGGAAACACCATATATTTT
TRBJ2-1	-	-	TRBV5-1	CASSLGSGAEQFF	TGCGCCAGCAGCTTGGGGTCAGGGGCCGAGCAGTTCTTC
TRBJ2-3	-	TRBD2	TRBV5-1	CASSPGTSGRGNTQYF	TGCGCCAGCAGCCCGGGGACTAGCGGTAGAGGCAATACGCAGTATTTT
TRBJ1-2	-	TRBD1	TRBV5-8	CASSSTDRDGYTF	TGTGCCAGCAGCTCGACGGACAGGGACGGCTACACCTTC
TRBJ2-6	-	-	TRBV9	CASSAETRYLTF	TGTGCCAGCAGCGCTGAGACGCGATACCTGACTTTC
TRBJ2-7	many	TRBD1	TRBV6-6	CASNPRQGAAYEQYF	TGTGCCAGCAATCCCCGACAGGGGGCCGCCTACGAGCAGTACTTC
TRBJ2-3	-	TRBD1	TRBV5-5	CASSHRGADTQYF	TGTGCCAGCAGCCACAGGGGCGCAGATACGCAGTATTTT
TRBJ2-5	-	-	TRBV7-8	CASSLRLDSPQETQYF	TGTGCCAGCAGCTTAAGGTTGGACAGCCCACAAGAGACCCAGTACTTC
TRBJ2-1	-	TRBD2	TRBV15	CATSPGGDSYNEQFF	TGTGCCACCAGCCCGGGAGGCGACTCCTACAATGAGCAGTTCTTC
TRBJ1-6	-	-	TRBV5-1	CASSLKVREDSPLHF	TGCGCCAGCAGCTTGAAGGTCCGGGAGGATTCACCCCTCCACTTT
TRBJ1-5	-	-	TRBV28	CASSLRYRGPRNQPQHF	TGTGCCAGCAGTCTTAGATATAGGGGACCTCGCAATCAGCCCCAGCATTTT
TRBJ1-5	-	-	TRBV9	CASSLGLGQPQHF	TGTGCCAGCAGCCTAGGGCTGGGTCAGCCCCAGCATTTT
TRBJ1-1	few	-	TRBV9	CASSARTLGGVNTEAFF	TGTGCCAGCAGCGCAAGGACCCTCGGGGGCGTGAACACTGAAGCTTTCTTT
TRBJ2-5	-	-	TRBV5-4	CASSPVQGGFETQYF	TGTGCCAGCAGCCCGGTCCAGGGAGGATTTGAGACCCAGTACTTC
TRBJ2-5	-	-	TRBV5-6	CASSLWDGGETQYF	TGTGCCAGCAGCTTGTGGGACGGGGGAGAGACCCAGTACTTC
TRBJ1-2	-	-	TRBV10-3	CAISGIPSYGYTF	TGTGCCATCAGTGGCATCCCCTCCTATGGCTACACCTTC
TRBJ1-2	-	-	TRBV28	CASRAEGWGYTF	TGTGCCAGCAGGGCGGAGGGCTGGGGCTACACCTTC